Given below is one T cell receptor (beta chain) in context. This clone showed up just once. Its antigen target is currently unknown. Base qualities are not provided; no much larger clone lies one nucleotide away. These data originate in a study of blood T cell repertoires in COVID-19 (TCRdb year 2020). Describing the broader study: Collaborator samples came from the United States, Italy and Spain and covered acute and convalescent phases of COVID-19. The samples were drawn from two sources: the first 160 participants of the ongoing ImmuneRACE study, and fewer than 1,500 subjects contributed by 6 global collaborators. Sample metadata almost always included a de-identified subject ID, COVID-19 status, age in years and sex. Where HLA class I and class II types were available, the types were taken from metadata supplied by the sample provider, not from assay-based typing. The dataset comprised deeply sampled blood TCRbeta repertoires from subjects exposed to, actively infected with, or recovered from COVID-19. The repertoires were released in a freely available public database intended as a resource for research on the immune response to SARS-CoV-2. The prospective study material was composed of cDNA or gDNA derived from T cells, B-cell-depleted T cells, or PBMCs. Overall study results and their limits: The amount of clinical and demographic metadata varied by source and participant and was provided uncurated.

TCRbeta CDR3 regions were amplified from genomic DNA using the immunoSEQ Assay, a bias-controlled multiplex PCR. The source study handled its data this way. The number of nucleated cells in each sample was estimated by amplification of reference gene primers within the assay. To quantify the absolute abundance of each unique TCRbeta CDR3 rearrangement, sequence reads were collapsed and filtered. For each sample, productive Simpson clonality was calculated as the square root of Simpson's diversity index over productive rearrangements. In its TCRdb copy, this immuneACCESS table keeps in-frame sequences only and misses some clones. Where compared with another copy, unresolved V genes explain less than half of these, and the others have no known cause. V and J calls plus clone size are reproduced from that table; the DNA served to infer D and trimming. The sample profile shows approximately 250,000 clones; approximately 90% of them were found once. About 3% of the sample is held by the ten biggest clonotypes.

In the prospective study, participants were 18 to 89 years old, resided in approximately 25 geographic areas of the United States, and were enrolled through a virtual design. To assign participants to cohorts, the prospective study relied on clinical history that participants themselves reported in a screening survey and a study questionnaire. Exposed participants were defined as having been in contact with someone with a PCR-confirmed or clinician-diagnosed COVID-19 case within 2 weeks of study entry. Mobile phlebotomists in the prospective study collected whole blood, serum and a nasopharyngeal or oropharyngeal swab from every participant. Prospective study participants could optionally give additional blood draws and questionnaires over an approximately 2-month period. Before DNA extraction, blood samples from the prospective study were shipped at room temperature or frozen. Sequencing used PBMCs or T cells enriched from blood (not recorded which). The receptor was isolated from a middle-aged man who had been exposed to COVID-19.

The CDR3 sequence is CASSLMAGTGTGELFF. DNA sequence: TGCGCCAGCAGCTTGATGGCGGGCACCGGCACCGGGGAGCTGTTTTTT. This sequence uses TRBV5-1 and TRBJ2-2; 5 matching bases give a weak D call of TRBD2. The CDR3 measures 16 amino acids from cysteine to phenylalanine. Solely the CDR3 DNA is kept, with 48 bases framed from the first base. From a lookup of the germline V gene, CDR1 and CDR2 are SGHRS and YFSETQ. Cut back by 1 base and 4 bases, the V and J ends lie 14 bases apart.